This is a list of T cell receptor beta chains from one sample in a study of cytomegalovirus exposure and HLA in healthy donors. Assay: immunoSEQ multiplex PCR; the TCRdb copy retains only in-frame clones and omits some. The sample has over 130,000 clones; around 86% are singletons. Material: PBMCs. These receptors were collected from a man between 18 and 29 years old in good health and CMV-seropositive. Each CDR3 is given with its conserved first and last residue. D genes are given only for firm matches. Some rows mark clone size as missing; the rest say once, few, many or name a class of expanded clone.

v_gene	abundance	j_gene	d_gene	CDR3aa	CDR3nt
TRBV16	few	TRBJ1-2	.	CASSPIRDTSYGYTF	TGTGCCAGCAGCCCTATCCGGGACACTAGCTATGGCTACACCTTC
TRBV5-1	.	TRBJ1-5	.	CASSLDGDTNQPQHF	TGCGCCAGCAGCTTAGACGGGGATACCAATCAGCCCCAGCATTTT
TRBV5-6	.	TRBJ2-1	.	CASSLARNEQFF	TGTGCCAGCAGCTTGGCCCGCAATGAGCAGTTCTTC
TRBV11-3	.	TRBJ1-4	TRBD1	CASSRGQGFGEKLFF	TGTGCCAGCAGCCGCGGACAGGGGTTCGGCGAAAAACTGTTTTTT
TRBV18	.	TRBJ2-1	.	CASSPTHSSYNEQFF	TGTGCCAGCTCGCCCACGCATAGCTCCTACAATGAGCAGTTCTTC
TRBV5-1	.	TRBJ2-3	TRBD2	CASTGLAYTDTQYF	TGCGCCAGCACCGGACTAGCGTACACAGATACGCAGTATTTT
TRBV2	.	TRBJ2-5	TRBD2	CASSGWVRGGQETQYF	TGTGCCAGCAGTGGTTGGGTGCGGGGGGGCCAAGAGACCCAGTACTTC
TRBV5-1	.	TRBJ2-2	TRBD1	CASSLSGGNTGELFF	TGCGCCAGCAGCTTATCAGGGGGGAACACCGGGGAGCTGTTTTTT
TRBV18	.	TRBJ2-3	TRBD2	CASSPQLAGETSTDTQYF	TGTGCCAGCTCACCCCAACTAGCGGGGGAGACTAGCACAGATACGCAGTATTTT
TRBV5-4	.	TRBJ1-1	TRBD1	CASSLGQGVLDTEAFF	TGTGCCAGCAGCTTGGGGCAGGGGGTCTTGGACACTGAAGCTTTCTTT
TRBV5-1	.	TRBJ1-4	.	CASSPGGSYEKLFF	TGCGCCAGCAGCCCCGGGGGAAGCTATGAAAAACTGTTTTTT
TRBV9	.	TRBJ2-1	TRBD2	CASSVGTSVMTYNEQFF	TGTGCCAGCAGCGTAGGGACTAGCGTTATGACCTACAATGAGCAGTTCTTC
TRBV5-4	.	TRBJ2-7	TRBD2	CASSSGGRGPLTYEQYF	TGTGCCAGCAGCTCGGGGGGGCGGGGGCCCTTAACCTACGAGCAGTACTTC
TRBV6-1	once	TRBJ2-7	.	CASRPGDGGAYEQYF	TGTGCCAGCAGGCCCGGGGACGGGGGAGCCTACGAGCAGTACTTC
TRBV4-2	.	TRBJ2-7	TRBD2	CASSQEVQRGGAEQYF	TGTGCCAGCAGCCAAGAGGTGCAGCGGGGGGGCGCCGAGCAGTACTTC
TRBV7-8	.	TRBJ2-7	.	CASSLDRQDEQYF	TGTGCCAGCAGCTTAGACAGACAAGACGAGCAGTACTTC
TRBV6-6	.	TRBJ1-1	.	CASSYSRDTEAFF	TGTGCCAGCAGTTACTCGAGAGACACTGAAGCTTTCTTT
TRBV2	.	TRBJ2-1	.	CASSPGGSLKNEQFF	TGTGCCAGCAGCCCCGGAGGGAGTTTGAAAAATGAGCAGTTCTTC
TRBV5-1	.	TRBJ2-7	TRBD1	CASSIPRDRVNEQYF	TGCGCCAGCAGCATTCCCCGGGACAGGGTCAACGAGCAGTACTTC
TRBV5-1	.	TRBJ2-1	TRBD2	CASSLGAGDDEQFF	TGCGCCAGCAGTCTAGGGGCGGGGGATGATGAGCAGTTCTTC
TRBV7-6	.	TRBJ1-4	.	CASSLGARSGGNEKLFF	TGTGCCAGCAGCTTAGGGGCCAGGTCCGGGGGAAATGAAAAACTGTTTTTT
TRBV7-2	.	TRBJ2-2	.	CASSLLGRVNTGELFF	TGTGCCAGCAGCTTGTTGGGCAGGGTGAACACCGGGGAGCTGTTTTTT
TRBV29-1	once	TRBJ1-1	TRBD1	CSVEGKAGGFGAFF	TGCAGCGTTGAAGGGAAGGCAGGGGGCTTTGGAGCTTTCTTT
TRBV5-1	.	TRBJ1-2	TRBD1	CASSLTGDNGYTF	TGCGCCAGCAGCTTGACAGGGGACAATGGCTACACCTTC
TRBV7-9	.	TRBJ2-1	.	CASGKGSGFGEQFF	TGTGCCAGCGGAAAAGGGAGTGGTTTCGGTGAGCAGTTCTTC
TRBV6-5	.	TRBJ1-1	.	CASSHRGANTEAFF	TGTGCCAGCAGTCACCGGGGGGCGAACACTGAAGCTTTCTTT
TRBV9	.	TRBJ2-1	.	CASSAAGGYEQFF	TGTGCCAGCAGCGCAGCGGGTGGCTATGAGCAGTTCTTC
TRBV5-6	.	TRBJ2-6	TRBD1	CASSYWTGTGANVLTF	TGTGCCAGCAGCTACTGGACAGGGACGGGGGCCAACGTCCTGACTTTC
TRBV5-1	.	TRBJ2-6	TRBD2	CASSVPGLAGGPVGANVLTF	TGCGCCAGCAGCGTCCCGGGACTAGCGGGAGGGCCCGTTGGGGCCAACGTCCTGACTTTC
TRBV9	once	TRBJ2-1	TRBD2	CASSVVASGVYEQFF	TGTGCCAGCAGCGTAGTGGCTAGCGGGGTATATGAGCAGTTCTTC
TRBV6-1	.	TRBJ1-5	TRBD1	CASSNRGDQPQHF	TGTGCCAGCAGCAACAGGGGCGATCAGCCCCAGCATTTT
TRBV4-1	.	TRBJ1-5	.	CASSQDRTMGASNQPQHF	TGCGCCAGCAGCCAAGATCGAACAATGGGGGCTAGCAATCAGCCCCAGCATTTT
TRBV7-9	once	TRBJ2-5	TRBD1	CASSLWDSQETQYF	TGTGCCAGCAGCTTATGGGACAGCCAAGAGACCCAGTACTTC
TRBV5-6	.	TRBJ1-2	.	CASRGGHGYTF	TGTGCCAGCAGAGGAGGTCATGGCTACACCTTC
TRBV12-5	.	TRBJ1-2	.	CASGLVLPARRNYGYTF	TGTGCTAGTGGTTTGGTACTGCCCGCCAGGCGTAACTATGGCTACACCTTC
TRBV7-3	.	TRBJ2-3	.	CASRLGGSGMRANTQYF	TGTGCCAGCAGATTGGGAGGTAGTGGGATGAGGGCAAATACGCAGTATTTT
TRBV18	.	TRBJ1-1	.	CASSPEVMDSASAFF	TGTGCCAGCTCACCAGAAGTAATGGACAGTGCGTCTGCTTTCTTT
TRBV2	once	TRBJ2-5	.	CASSEAAGGIRETQYF	TGTGCCAGCAGTGAAGCGGCAGGGGGGATCCGAGAGACCCAGTACTTC
TRBV11-2	.	TRBJ2-7	TRBD1	CASSEGQNSYEQYF	TGTGCCAGCAGCGAGGGACAGAACTCCTACGAGCAGTACTTC
TRBV6-5	.	TRBJ2-7	TRBD2	CASTEAGGAYEQYF	TGTGCCAGCACCGAAGCGGGAGGTGCCTACGAGCAGTACTTC
TRBV5-4	.	TRBJ1-2	TRBD1	CASSPGDSYGYTF	TGTGCCAGCAGCCCCGGGGACAGCTATGGCTACACCTTC
TRBV29-1	few	TRBJ1-1	.	CSVQIMNTEAFF	TGCAGCGTACAGATCATGAACACTGAAGCTTTCTTT
TRBV4-1	.	TRBJ2-1	TRBD2	CASSLTTSGNNEQFF	TGCGCCAGCAGCTTGACGACTAGCGGGAACAATGAGCAGTTCTTC
TRBV6-5	.	TRBJ1-3	TRBD1	CASSTTGTASNTIYF	TGTGCCAGCAGTACGACCGGGACAGCATCAAACACCATATATTTT
TRBV10-3	.	TRBJ1-2	.	CAIPVHIRYRNYGYTF	TGTGCCATCCCCGTCCATATCAGGTACCGTAACTATGGCTACACCTTC
TRBV29-1	.	TRBJ1-2	TRBD1	CSVGRGMEDRRLHYGYTF	TGCAGCGTTGGCAGGGGGATGGAGGACAGGCGGCTACACTATGGCTACACCTTC
TRBV5-1	.	TRBJ2-7	.	CASSNQQSSYEQYF	TGCGCCAGCAGTAATCAACAGAGCTCCTACGAGCAGTACTTC
TRBV5-1	.	TRBJ2-7	TRBD1	CASSLNPGQAYEQYF	TGCGCCAGCAGCTTGAACCCGGGACAGGCTTACGAGCAGTACTTC